Shown below are 3 T cell receptor beta chains from a single sample sequenced in a study of vaccination effects on CD4 cells after COVID-19. Expansion of antigen-specific CD4+ T cells with viral peptide pools was carried out by the ViraFEST assay before sequencing. Culture proceeded for approximately 10 days, and CD4+ T cells were then isolated. Previously uninfected by SARS-CoV-2, the vaccine recipients also showed negative nucleocapsid antibodies. These TCRs are of unknown antigen specificity. Method: immunoSEQ multiplex PCR; TCRdb's copy keeps in-frame clones and lacks some. This sample carries 25,000 to 35,000 clones, around 75% of them seen once, and the ten largest clones take roughly 30%. The sample consisted of CD4+ T cells from PBMCs cultured with SARS-CoV-2 spike peptides, taken before COVID-19 vaccination. The receptors were sampled from a human donor who received a COVID-19 vaccine.

This clone was recorded once. Here the CDR3 DNA reads TGTGCCAGCAGTAGGGGTGTGGGTGAAAAACTGTTTTTT. This encodes CASSRGVGEKLFF. The chain recombines TRBV6-5 with TRBJ1-4, with D perhaps matching TRBD1 (5 bases). Germline V CDR1 and CDR2: MNHEY, SVGAGI. The CDR3 covers 13 residues. Deletions cut 5 bases from V and 7 bases from J, with 11 bases between.

V usage is TRBV7-9 and J usage is TRBJ1-1; the D is unclear. The ends were cut back, 5 bases at V and 2 bases at J, with 12 bases in the middle. CDR3 length: 14 residues. CDR1 is SEHNR and CDR2 is FQNEAQ in the germline V gene (reference sequence). In nucleotides, the CDR3 is TGTGCCAGCAGCCCCGAAGTGAGAAACACTGAAGCTTTCTTT. This translates into CASSPEVRNTEAFF.

The chain is built from TRBV7-2 and TRBJ2-3; 8 bases are a match to TRBD2. Germline CDR1 is SGHTA and CDR2 is FQGNSA. This CDR3 has 16 residues. V lost 2 bases to trimming and J lost 3 bases; unmatched junction nucleotides: 7. The CDR3 spells CASSLFAGGVTDTQYF. CDR3 sequence (DNA): TGTGCCAGCAGCTTATTCGCGGGAGGAGTAACAGATACGCAGTATTTT.